The clone carrying this T cell receptor beta chain showed up just a few times. Antigen unknown. The entry originates in a study of beta chain features in type 1 diabetes. The investigators reverse transcribed all of the isolated RNA, so they sequenced expressed TCRB transcripts. Measured with immunoSEQ multiplex PCR; TCRdb has only the in-frame clones, and not every one. The sample lists approximately 260,000 clones; around 25% were seen once. In all sorted populations, purity surpassed 95%. General study findings and limits: A greater similarity of naive, central memory and Treg TCRB repertoires was seen among patients than among healthy donors. Whether HLA type affects TCRB rearrangement stayed undetermined in the present work. Shorter TCRB CDR3s, moderately but significantly so, were found in Type 1 diabetes patients in all four CD4+ subsets. Patients and controls would share equally any PCR tilt toward shorter templates.

After removal of 5 bases from V and 0 bases from J, the junction contained 4 bases not matched to a gene. Per the germline V gene, CDR1 is KGHSH and CDR2 is LQKENI. The CDR3 has 16 amino acids. The TCR originated in a woman in her twenties or thirties with type 1 diabetes. Sample: naive CD4+ T cells from blood. The chain carries TRBV18 and TRBJ2-6; 7 nucleotides match TRBD1. The CDR3 coding sequence is TGTGCCAGCTCAGGACAGGTGCTCTCTGGGGCCAACGTCCTGACTTTC. Translation gives CASSGQVLSGANVLTF.